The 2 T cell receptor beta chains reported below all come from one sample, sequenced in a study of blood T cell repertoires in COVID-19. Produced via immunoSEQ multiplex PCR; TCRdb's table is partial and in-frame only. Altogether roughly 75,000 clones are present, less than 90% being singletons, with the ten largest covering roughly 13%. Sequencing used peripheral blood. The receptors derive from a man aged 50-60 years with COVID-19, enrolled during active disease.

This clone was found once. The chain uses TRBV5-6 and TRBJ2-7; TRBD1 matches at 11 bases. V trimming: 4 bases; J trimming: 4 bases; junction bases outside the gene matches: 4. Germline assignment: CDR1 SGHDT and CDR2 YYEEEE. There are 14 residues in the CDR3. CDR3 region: CASSRDRGKYEQYF. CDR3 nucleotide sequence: TGTGCCAGCAGCCGGGACAGGGGGAAATACGAGCAGTACTTC.

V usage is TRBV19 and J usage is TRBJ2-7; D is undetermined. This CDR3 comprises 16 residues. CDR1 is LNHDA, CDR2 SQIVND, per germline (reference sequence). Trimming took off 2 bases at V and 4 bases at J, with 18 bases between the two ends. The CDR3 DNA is TGTGCCAGTAGTATAAGTGGGCAGGCCCCGGTTTACGAGCAGTACTTC. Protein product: CASSISGQAPVYEQYF.